The rows below give T cell receptor beta chains drawn from one sample of a study of T cell changes during pregnancy in multiple sclerosis. Libraries were prepared by immunoSEQ multiplex PCR; TCRdb keeps only in-frame clonotypes and omits some of them. Of roughly 70,000 clones in the sample, around 94% were seen once. The material sequenced was peripheral blood, taken in the third trimester of pregnancy. The receptors come from a female donor with multiple sclerosis, enrolled in a pregnancy study. Each CDR3 is given with its conserved first and last residue. Fields, in order: CDR3 length, J gene, V gene, CDR3 protein.

>17|TRBJ2-3|TRBV4-1
CASSQDLRRSDTDTQYF
>15|TRBJ1-2|TRBV11-2
CASSLAGGTGYGYTF
>15|TRBJ1-2|TRBV10-3
CAISEGARSTYGYTF
>14|TRBJ1-2|TRBV28
CASAKDRGRGGYTF
>16|TRBJ2-1|TRBV5-1
CASSSLAGGPFNEQFF
>14|TRBJ1-2|TRBV10-3
CAIRSTGGTYGYTF
>13|TRBJ2-7|TRBV10-3
CAISASGTGEQYF
>15|TRBJ2-1|TRBV5-1
CASSFHRDRVNEQFF
>12|TRBJ1-2|TRBV6-5
CASSPDSYGYTF
>14|TRBJ2-2|TRBV30
CAWRTRPEHRGAVF
>15|TRBJ2-1|TRBV28
CASSILGQPYNEQFF
>12|TRBJ2-3|TRBV5-1
CASSGTTDTQYF
>14|TRBJ2-1|TRBV7-2
CASSETSGRDEQFF
>15|TRBJ1-1|TRBV2
CASSGPGQGYTEAFF
>15|TRBJ2-7|TRBV5-6
CASSFRQGASYEQYF
>16|TRBJ1-5|TRBV28
CASSLLAGSSNQPQHF
>16|TRBJ2-5|TRBV7-2
CASSLAGTSGIETQYF
>16|TRBJ2-7|TRBV18
CASSPVQGVSSYEQYF
>16|TRBJ1-5|TRBV28
CASSLHRGQSNQPQHF
>19|TRBJ1-1|TRBV10-1
CASSGRGGPLKEWNTEAFF
>14|TRBJ1-1|TRBV5-1
CASSLLPEGQQAFF
>15|TRBJ2-7|TRBV2
CASRVTLQDLYEQYF
>12|TRBJ2-3|TRBV19
CASRISGDTQYF
>16|TRBJ2-7|TRBV7-9
CASSLIWPSGHYEQYF
>15|TRBJ1-3|TRBV9
CASSPQGILGNTIYF
>13|TRBJ2-5|TRBV10-3
CAIRDRVGETQYF
>18|TRBJ2-7|TRBV5-6
CASSLKHYRREAYYEQYF
>14|TRBJ1-3|TRBV11-2
CASSLSPSGNTIYF
>13|TRBJ2-5|TRBV5-5
CASSLSIWETQYF
>14|TRBJ1-5|TRBV7-4
CATFGQAGGQPQHF
>15|TRBJ1-1|TRBV7-9
CASSPSGTGNTEAFF
>17|TRBJ2-2|TRBV28
CASSSGLQVSDTGELFF
>14|TRBJ1-5|TRBV5-5
CASSYYGTNQPQHF
>15|TRBJ2-1|TRBV9
CASSAGLAGAPVQFF
>15|TRBJ1-2|TRBV5-1
CASSETRGFLYGYTF
>13|TRBJ2-5|TRBV30
CACIIGGVQTQYF
>16|TRBJ1-4|TRBV7-9
CASGLAAGSWEEKLFF
>14|TRBJ1-1|TRBV10-3
CAITQGQANTEAFF
>15|TRBJ1-4|TRBV7-2
CASSLGGGGVGKLFF
>15|TRBJ2-3|TRBV4-2
CASSQVAGVTDTQYF
>13|TRBJ2-7|TRBV27
CASRAGVYYEQYF
>14|TRBJ2-7|TRBV7-2
CASSLGSGHYEQYF
>12|TRBJ2-1|TRBV11-3
CASSPGTGDLFF
>13|TRBJ1-2|TRBV7-9
CASSPAGGKGYTF
>17|TRBJ2-3|TRBV19
CASSIRTRTMSTDTQYF
>16|TRBJ2-4|TRBV10-3
CAISEASQGAKNIQYF
>15|TRBJ2-7|TRBV2
CASSPLAGGPHEQYF
>15|TRBJ2-1|TRBV13
CASSSAGGPGDEQFF
>16|TRBJ2-5|TRBV28
CASSPGLAGSQETQYF
>16|TRBJ2-1|TRBV9
CASSVGRSGSYNEQFF
>13|TRBJ2-7|TRBV2
CASSENGSYEQYF
>14|TRBJ1-2|TRBV19
CASSIMEGTYGYTF
>14|TRBJ1-1|TRBV19
CASSIGEGNTEAFF
>15|TRBJ2-7|TRBV9
CASSAGTSLPYEQYF
>14|TRBJ2-5|TRBV9
CASSVFQGQETQYF
>15|TRBJ2-1|TRBV18
CASSREGSLYNEQFF
>16|TRBJ1-3|TRBV18
CASSPTGGGSGNTIYF
>18|TRBJ2-7|TRBV13
CASSFSPGLAGGADEQYF